This T cell receptor (beta chain) came from a study of cytomegalovirus exposure and HLA in healthy donors. Notes on the study in general: A few chains tied to CMV proved CMV antigen-specific in vitro.

CDR3 length equals 18 residues. The germline V gene has CDR1 SGHDT and CDR2 YYEEEE. Trimming left V 4 bases short and J 1 base short, with 23 bases between. As concerns this clone: Its antigen is unidentified.

A multiplex PCR was run with 60 Vbeta primers and 13 Jbeta primers. Sequencing was performed with immunoSEQ multiplex PCR; in TCRdb, only in-frame clones are kept and a portion is missing. The table shows more than 100,000 clones, with over 70% occurring only once. The source material was PBMCs. The gene calls are TRBV5-6 and TRBJ1-1; no definite D call. The TCR originated in a woman aged 18 to 35 in good health and CMV-seronegative. In DNA form, the CDR3 reads TGTGCCAGCAGCCCCCGGCGCACGAGGGAGGGAAGGAACACTGAAGCTTTCTTT. Its translation is CASSPRRTREGRNTEAFF.